One TCR beta chain is described in this entry. The data derive from a study of CD8 T cells in Susac syndrome. The authors reverse transcribed roughly 0.5 to 1 ug RNA with random hexamers. TCRdb itself ran the immunoSEQ multiplex PCR reads through MiXCR, one entry per CDR3 protein. The repertoire consists of about 130,000 distinct CDR3 sequences, with approximately 95% occurring once and the leading ten covering more than 0.15%. The sequenced sample consisted of CD8+ T cells from PBMCs. This clonotype originated in a human donor with Susac syndrome.

The CDR3, as DNA: TGCAGCGTTGAGTTCGGGGAAGTGGACAGGATTCAGTACTTC. Amino acids: CSVEFGEVDRIQYF. The rearrangement joins TRBV29-1 to TRBJ2-4, with 7 positions matching TRBD1. The V and J ends lost 3 bases and 10 bases, in that order; junction bases with no gene match: 12. Germline V gene lookup returns CDR1 SQVTM and CDR2 ANQGSEA. CDR3 length equals 14 residues.